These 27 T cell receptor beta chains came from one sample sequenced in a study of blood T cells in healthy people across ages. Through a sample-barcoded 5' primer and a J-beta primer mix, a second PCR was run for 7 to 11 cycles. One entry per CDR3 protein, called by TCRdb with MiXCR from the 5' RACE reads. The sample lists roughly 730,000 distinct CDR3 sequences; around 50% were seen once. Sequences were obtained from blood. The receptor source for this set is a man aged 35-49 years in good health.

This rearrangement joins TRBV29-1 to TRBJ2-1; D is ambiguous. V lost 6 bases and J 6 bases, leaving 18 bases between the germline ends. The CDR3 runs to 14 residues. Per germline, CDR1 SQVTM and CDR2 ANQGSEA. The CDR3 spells CSVIMQERFNEQFF. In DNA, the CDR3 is TGCAGCGTGATTATGCAGGAGAGATTCAATGAGCAGTTCTTC.

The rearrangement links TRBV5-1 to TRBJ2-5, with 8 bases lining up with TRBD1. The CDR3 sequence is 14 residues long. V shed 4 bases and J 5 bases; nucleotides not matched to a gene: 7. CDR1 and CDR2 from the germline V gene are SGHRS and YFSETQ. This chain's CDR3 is CASSERQGIETQYF. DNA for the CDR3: TGCGCCAGCAGCGAAAGACAGGGGATCGAGACCCAGTACTTC.

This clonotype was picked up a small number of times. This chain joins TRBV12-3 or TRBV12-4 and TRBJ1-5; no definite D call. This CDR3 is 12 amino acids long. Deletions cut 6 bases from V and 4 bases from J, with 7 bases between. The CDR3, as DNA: TGTGCCAGCAGCAATCTAAATCAGCCCCAGCATTTT. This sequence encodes CASSNLNQPQHF.

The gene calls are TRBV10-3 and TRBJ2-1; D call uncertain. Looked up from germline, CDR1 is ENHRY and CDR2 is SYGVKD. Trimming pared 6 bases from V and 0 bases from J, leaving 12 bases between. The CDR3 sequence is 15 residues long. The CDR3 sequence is CAISKEPGSYNEQFF. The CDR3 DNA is TGTGCCATCAGCAAAGAGCCGGGCTCCTACAATGAGCAGTTCTTC.

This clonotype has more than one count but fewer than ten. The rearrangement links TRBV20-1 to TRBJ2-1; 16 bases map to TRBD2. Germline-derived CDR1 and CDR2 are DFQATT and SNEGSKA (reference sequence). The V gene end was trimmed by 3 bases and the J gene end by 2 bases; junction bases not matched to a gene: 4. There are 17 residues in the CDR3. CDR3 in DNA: TGCAGTGCTAGCGGGACTAGCGGGAGGGGGACCTACAATGAGCAGTTCTTC. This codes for CSASGTSGRGTYNEQFF.

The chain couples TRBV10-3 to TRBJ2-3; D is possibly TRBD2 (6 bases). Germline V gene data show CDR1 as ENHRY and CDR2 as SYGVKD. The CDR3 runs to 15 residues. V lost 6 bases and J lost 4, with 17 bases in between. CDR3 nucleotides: TGTGCCATCAGCGCTCCGGGGGAACGCGCAGATACGCAGTATTTT. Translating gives CAISAPGERADTQYF.

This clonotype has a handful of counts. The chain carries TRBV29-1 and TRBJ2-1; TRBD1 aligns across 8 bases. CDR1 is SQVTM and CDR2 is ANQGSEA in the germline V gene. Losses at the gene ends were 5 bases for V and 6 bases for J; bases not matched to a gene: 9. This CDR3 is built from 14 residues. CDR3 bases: TGCAGCGTTAGAACAGGGGGGATACCCAATGAGCAGTTCTTC. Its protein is CSVRTGGIPNEQFF.

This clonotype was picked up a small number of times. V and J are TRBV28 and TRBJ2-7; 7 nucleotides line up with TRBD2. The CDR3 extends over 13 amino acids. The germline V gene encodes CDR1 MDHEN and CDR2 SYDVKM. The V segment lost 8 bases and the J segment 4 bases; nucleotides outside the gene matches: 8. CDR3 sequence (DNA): TGTGCCAGCGGTTGGGGGGGTCCATACGAGCAGTACTTC. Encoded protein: CASGWGGPYEQYF.

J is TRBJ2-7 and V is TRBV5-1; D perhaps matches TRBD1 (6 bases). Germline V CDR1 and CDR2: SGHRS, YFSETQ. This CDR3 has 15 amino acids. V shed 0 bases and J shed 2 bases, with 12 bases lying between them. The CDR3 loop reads CASSLVVTGTYEQYF. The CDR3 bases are TGCGCCAGCAGCTTGGTTGTGACAGGAACCTACGAGCAGTACTTC.

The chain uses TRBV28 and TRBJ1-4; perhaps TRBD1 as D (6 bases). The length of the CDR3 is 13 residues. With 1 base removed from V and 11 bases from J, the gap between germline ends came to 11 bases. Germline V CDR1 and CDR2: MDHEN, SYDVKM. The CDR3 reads CASSLLTGWKLFF. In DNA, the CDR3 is TGTGCCAGCAGTTTATTGACAGGTTGGAAACTGTTTTTT.

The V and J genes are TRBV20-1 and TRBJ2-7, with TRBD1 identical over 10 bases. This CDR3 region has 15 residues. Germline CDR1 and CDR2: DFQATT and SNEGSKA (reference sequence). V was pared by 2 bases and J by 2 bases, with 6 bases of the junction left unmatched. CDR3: CSARNPGQGPYEQYF. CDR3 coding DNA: TGCAGTGCTAGAAACCCGGGACAGGGGCCCTACGAGCAGTACTTC.

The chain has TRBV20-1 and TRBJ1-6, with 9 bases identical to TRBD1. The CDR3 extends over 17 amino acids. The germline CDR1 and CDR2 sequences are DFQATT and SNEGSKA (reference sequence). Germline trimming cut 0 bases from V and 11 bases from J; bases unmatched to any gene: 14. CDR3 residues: CSARDLVGRDRDAPLHF. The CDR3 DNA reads TGCAGTGCTAGAGATTTAGTGGGCCGGGACAGGGACGCACCCCTCCACTTT.

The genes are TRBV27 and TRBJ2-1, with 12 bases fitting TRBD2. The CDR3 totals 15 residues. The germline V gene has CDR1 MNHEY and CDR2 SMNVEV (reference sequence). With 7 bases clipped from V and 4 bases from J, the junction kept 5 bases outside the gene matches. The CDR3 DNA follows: TGTGCCAGCAATATACTAGCGGGGGGTTACAATGAGCAGTTCTTC. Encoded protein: CASNILAGGYNEQFF.

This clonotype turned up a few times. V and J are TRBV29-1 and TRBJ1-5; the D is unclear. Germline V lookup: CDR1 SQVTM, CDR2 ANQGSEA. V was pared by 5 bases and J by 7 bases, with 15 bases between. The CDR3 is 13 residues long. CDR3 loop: CSVSEGYGQPQHF. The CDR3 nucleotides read TGCAGCGTTTCAGAAGGATATGGACAGCCCCAGCATTTT.

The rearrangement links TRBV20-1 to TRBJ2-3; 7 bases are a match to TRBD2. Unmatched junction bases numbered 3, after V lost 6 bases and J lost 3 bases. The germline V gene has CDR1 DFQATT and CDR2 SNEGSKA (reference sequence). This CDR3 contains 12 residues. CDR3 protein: CSAGLRTDTQYF. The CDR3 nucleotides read TGCAGTGCGGGACTAAGGACAGATACGCAGTATTTT.

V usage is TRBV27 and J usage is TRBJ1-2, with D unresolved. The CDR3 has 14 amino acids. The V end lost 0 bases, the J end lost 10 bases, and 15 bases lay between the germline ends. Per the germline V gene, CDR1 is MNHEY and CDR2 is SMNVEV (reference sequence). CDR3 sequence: CASSLSPSLYDYTF. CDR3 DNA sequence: TGTGCCAGCAGTTTATCCCCAAGTTTATACGACTACACCTTC.

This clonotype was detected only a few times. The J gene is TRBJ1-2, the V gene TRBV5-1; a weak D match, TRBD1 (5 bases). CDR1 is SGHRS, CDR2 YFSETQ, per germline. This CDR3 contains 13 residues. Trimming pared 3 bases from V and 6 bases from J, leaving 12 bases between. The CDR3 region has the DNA TGCGCCAGCAGCTCCCAGCCCAGGGATGGCTACACCTTC. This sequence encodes CASSSQPRDGYTF.

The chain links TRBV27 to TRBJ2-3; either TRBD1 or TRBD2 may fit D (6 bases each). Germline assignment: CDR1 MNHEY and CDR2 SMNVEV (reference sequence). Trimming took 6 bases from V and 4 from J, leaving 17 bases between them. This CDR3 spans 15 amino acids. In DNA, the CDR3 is TGTGCCAGCAGGGCCTCTGGGGGGCGATCAGATACGCAGTATTTT. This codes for CASRASGGRSDTQYF.

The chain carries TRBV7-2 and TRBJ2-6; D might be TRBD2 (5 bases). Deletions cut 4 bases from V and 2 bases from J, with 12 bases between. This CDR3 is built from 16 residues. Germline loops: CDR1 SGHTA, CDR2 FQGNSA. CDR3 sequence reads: CASSSLGLTGANVLTF. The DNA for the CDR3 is TGTGCCAGCAGCTCTCTTGGACTGACTGGGGCCAACGTCCTGACTTTC.

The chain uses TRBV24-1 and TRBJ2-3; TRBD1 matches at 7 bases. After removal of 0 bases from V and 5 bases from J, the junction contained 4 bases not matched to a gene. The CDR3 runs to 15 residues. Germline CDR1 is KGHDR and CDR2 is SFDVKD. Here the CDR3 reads CATSDLEGAGDTQYF. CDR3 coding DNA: TGTGCCACCAGTGATTTGGAGGGGGCGGGAGATACGCAGTATTTT.

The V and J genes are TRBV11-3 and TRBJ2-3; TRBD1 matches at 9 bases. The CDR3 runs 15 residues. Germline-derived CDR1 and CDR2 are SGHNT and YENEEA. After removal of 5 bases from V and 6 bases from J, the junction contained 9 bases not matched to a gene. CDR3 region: CASSDRGTRWDTQYF. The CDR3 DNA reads TGTGCCAGCAGCGACAGGGGGACCCGTTGGGATACGCAGTATTTT.

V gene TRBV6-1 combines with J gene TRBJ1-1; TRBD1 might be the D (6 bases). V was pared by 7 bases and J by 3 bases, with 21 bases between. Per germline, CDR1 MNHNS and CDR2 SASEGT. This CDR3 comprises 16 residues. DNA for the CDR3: TGTGCCAGCACGATCATAGGGGGAATTAAGGACACTGAAGCTTTCTTT. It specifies CASTIIGGIKDTEAFF.

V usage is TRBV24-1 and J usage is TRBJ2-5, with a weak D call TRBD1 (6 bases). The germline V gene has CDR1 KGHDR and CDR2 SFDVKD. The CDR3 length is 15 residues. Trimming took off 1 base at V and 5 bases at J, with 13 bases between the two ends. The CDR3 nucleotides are TGTGCCACCAGTGATTTCACCAGGGGCGGGGAGACCCAGTACTTC. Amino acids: CATSDFTRGGETQYF.

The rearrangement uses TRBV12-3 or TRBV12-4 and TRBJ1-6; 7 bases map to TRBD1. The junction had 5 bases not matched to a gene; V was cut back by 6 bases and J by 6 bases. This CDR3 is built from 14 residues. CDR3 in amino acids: CASRPGTANSPLHF. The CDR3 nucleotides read TGTGCCAGCAGACCCGGGACAGCTAATTCACCCCTCCACTTT.

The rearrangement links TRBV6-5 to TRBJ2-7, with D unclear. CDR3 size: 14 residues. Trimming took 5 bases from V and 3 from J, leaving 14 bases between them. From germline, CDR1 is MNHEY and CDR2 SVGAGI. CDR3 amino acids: CASSQPGPVYEQYF. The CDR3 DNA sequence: TGTGCCAGCAGTCAACCGGGTCCCGTCTACGAGCAGTACTTC.

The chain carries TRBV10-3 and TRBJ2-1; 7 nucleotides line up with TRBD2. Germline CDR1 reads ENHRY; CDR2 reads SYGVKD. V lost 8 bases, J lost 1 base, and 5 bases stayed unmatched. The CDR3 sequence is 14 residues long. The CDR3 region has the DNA TGTGCCATCCAAATTAGCGGGTCCTACAATGAGCAGTTCTTC. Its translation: CAIQISGSYNEQFF.

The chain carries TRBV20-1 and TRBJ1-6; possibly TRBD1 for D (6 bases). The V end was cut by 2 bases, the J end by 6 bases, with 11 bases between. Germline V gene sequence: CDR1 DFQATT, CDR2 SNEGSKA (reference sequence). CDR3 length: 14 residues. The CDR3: CSARQGTTNSPLHF. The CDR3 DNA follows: TGCAGTGCTAGACAAGGGACAACTAATTCACCCCTCCACTTT.